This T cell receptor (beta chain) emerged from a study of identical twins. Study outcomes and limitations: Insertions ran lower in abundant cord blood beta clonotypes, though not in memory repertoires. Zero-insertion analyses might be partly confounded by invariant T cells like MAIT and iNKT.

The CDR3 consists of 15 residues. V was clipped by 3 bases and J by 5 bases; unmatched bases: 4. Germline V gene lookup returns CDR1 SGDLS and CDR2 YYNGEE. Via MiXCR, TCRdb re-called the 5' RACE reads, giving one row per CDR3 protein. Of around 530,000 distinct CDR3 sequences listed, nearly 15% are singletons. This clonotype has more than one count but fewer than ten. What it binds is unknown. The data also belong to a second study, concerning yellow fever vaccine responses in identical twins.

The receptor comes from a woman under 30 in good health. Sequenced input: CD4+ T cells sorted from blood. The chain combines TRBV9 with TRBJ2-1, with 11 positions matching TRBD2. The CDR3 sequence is CASSGTSGSHNEQFF. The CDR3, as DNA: TGTGCCAGCAGCGGGACTAGCGGGTCTCACAATGAGCAGTTCTTC.